Listed here is a single TCR beta chain. This clone's antigen is unknown. Nothing much larger sits one base from this clone, and base qualities are not available. V is trimmed back by 6 bases and J by 2 bases, and the junction contains 6 bases that no gene match accounts for. The CDR3 runs 14 residues from the cysteine to the phenylalanine. This entry keeps only the CDR3 DNA: 42 bases, framed from base 1. Via the germline V gene, CDR1 is ENHRY and CDR2 SYGVKD. This sample is drawn from a study of PD-L1 blockade in urothelial cancer (dated by TCRdb to about 2017). Background on the whole study: Therapy was started in the mid-2010s for all patients, and atezolizumab 1,200 mg was administered intravenously every 3 weeks. The study, an exploratory multi-omic analysis, examined somatic, immune and clinical correlates of response to PD-L1 blockade with atezolizumab in urothelial cancer. Blood samples gave median yields of around 140,000 T cells and around 88,000 unique TCRs, along with a median clonality of 0.080. Pretreatment blood TCR-seq was available for around 29 patients, at least one posttreatment blood collection was obtained for about 25 patients, and tumor TCR-seq was available for about 25 patients. Pretreatment tumor samples, along with matched peripheral blood collected serially before and after atezolizumab treatment, underwent TCR sequencing. Durable clinical benefit was defined as a progression-free survival longer than 6 months, and TCR features were additionally tested against progression-free survival and overall survival. An ECOG performance status of 0 or 1 was recorded for the patients, and 0 to 3 prior chemotherapy regimens had been received by the patients. Blood samples were analyzed at two time points: 3 weeks after treatment start (second dose) and 6 weeks after treatment start. Durable clinical benefit was achieved by nine patients but not by the remaining 20. In the same patients, whole exome sequencing and RNA sequencing of pretreatment tumors were performed in addition to TCR sequencing. About 90% of the roughly 29 patients were males with bladder-origin urothelial cancer, and about two thirds of the roughly 30 reported a prior smoking history. The full study reports these points: Greater expansion of tumor-associated TCR clones in peripheral blood 3 weeks after the start of treatment was observed in patients with durable benefit (n of about 24, p = 0.022). Because the sample size was small (n of about 31) and many of the analyses were exploratory, the results are meant to be hypothesis-generating. A pretreatment peripheral blood TCR clonality below the median was linked to improved progression-free and overall survival.

A cohort of 25 to 30 patients with locally advanced or metastatic urothelial carcinoma, treated at Memorial Sloan Kettering on a trial protocol, was included. Peripheral blood mononuclear cells were collected pretreatment and during treatment, with between 1 and 8 total time points obtained per patient. The Qiagen DNeasy Blood extraction kit was used to purify genomic DNA from total PBMCs and tumor samples. Collected pretreatment and during treatment, PBMCs were isolated and stored as previously described. Synthetic TCR analog templates were spiked into each PCR to estimate absolute template abundance from read counts. TCRbeta CDR3 regions were amplified from genomic DNA with bias-controlled V and J gene primers using the immunoSEQ assay. Sequencing of rearranged TCRbeta segments was performed at approximately 20X coverage. From the authors' description of their analysis: Clustering was used to correct sequencing errors, and CDR3s were annotated against IMGT so that V, D and J genes could be assigned. Only productive TCRbeta rearrangements were used in downstream analyses, excluding out-of-frame or stop-codon sequences. Clonality was calculated as one minus the Shannon entropy normalized by the log of the number of unique productive sequences. Fisher's exact test with Benjamini-Hochberg correction, at a threshold of adjusted p below 0.01, was used to find clones that differed between time points or between blood and tumor. Sourced from immuneACCESS, this table was stored by TCRdb with only in-frame sequences that have V and J called. A share of the clones is absent; for the studies checked, an unresolved V gene accounts for under half, and the remainder has no known explanation. V and J calls and clone size follow that table, whereas D and trimming were derived from the DNA. In this sample the table shows about 51,000 clones, approximately 86% of which occur a single time. The ten largest clones add up to about a sixth of the sample.

The clonotype originates from a man between 60 and 70 years old with urothelial cancer. The sequence links TRBV10-3 to TRBJ2-7, and 8 junction bases match TRBD1. The starting material was PBMCs, obtained around atezolizumab (anti-PD-L1) treatment. The sequenced DNA is TGTGCCATCAGCACCACAGGGGGAACCTACGAGCAGTACTTC. This translates into CAISTTGGTYEQYF.